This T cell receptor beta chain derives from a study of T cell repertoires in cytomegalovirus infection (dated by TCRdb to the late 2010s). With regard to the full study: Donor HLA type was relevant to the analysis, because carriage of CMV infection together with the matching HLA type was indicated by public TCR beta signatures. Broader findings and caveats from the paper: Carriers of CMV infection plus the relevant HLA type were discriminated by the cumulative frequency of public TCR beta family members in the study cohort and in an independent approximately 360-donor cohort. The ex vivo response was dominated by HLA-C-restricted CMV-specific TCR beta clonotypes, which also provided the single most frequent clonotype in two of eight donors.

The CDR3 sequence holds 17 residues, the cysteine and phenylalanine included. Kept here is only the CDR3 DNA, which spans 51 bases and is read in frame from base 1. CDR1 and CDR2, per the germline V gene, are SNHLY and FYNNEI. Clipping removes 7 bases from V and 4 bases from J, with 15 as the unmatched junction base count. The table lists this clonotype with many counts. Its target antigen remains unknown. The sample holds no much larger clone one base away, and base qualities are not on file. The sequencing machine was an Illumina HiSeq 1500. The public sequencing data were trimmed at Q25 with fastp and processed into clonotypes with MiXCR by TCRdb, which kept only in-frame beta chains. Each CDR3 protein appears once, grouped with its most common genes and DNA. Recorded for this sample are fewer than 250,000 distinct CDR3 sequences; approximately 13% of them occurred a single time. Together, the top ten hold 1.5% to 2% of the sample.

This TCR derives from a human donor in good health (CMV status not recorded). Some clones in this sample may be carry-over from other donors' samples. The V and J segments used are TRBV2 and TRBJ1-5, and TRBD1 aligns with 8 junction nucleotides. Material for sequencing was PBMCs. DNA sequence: TGTGCCAGCACCACCTCCGGGACAGGCGGCCTAAATCAGCCCCAGCATTTT. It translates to CASTTSGTGGLNQPQHF. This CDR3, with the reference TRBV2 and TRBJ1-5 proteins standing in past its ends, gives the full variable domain EPEVTQTPSHQVTQMGQEVILRCVPISNHLYFYWYRQILGQKVEFLVSFYNNEISEKSEIFDDQFSVERPDGSNFTLKIRSTKLEDSAMYFCASTTSGTGGLNQPQHFGDGTRLSIL.